These 28 T cell receptor beta chains came from one sample sequenced in a study of T cell responses to AZD1222 COVID-19 vaccine (dated by TCRdb to about 2021). The time point label for this specimen denotes: baseline before first vaccination. Receptor amplification or capture employed the immunoSEQ multiplex PCR assay. What TCRdb holds here is the immuneACCESS table cut down to in-frame rearrangements. Part of the clones is not present; checked against another copy, under half of the missing clones reflect an unresolved V gene, and the others are unexplained. The sample has fewer than 85,000 clones on record, 90% of them singletons. The ten largest clones take up under 5% of the sample. This specimen was peripheral blood, taken on day 0 of AZD1222 vaccination. All receptors come from an adult in good health.

The rearrangement uses TRBV19 and TRBJ1-4, with TRBD1 as a possible D gene (5 bases). The CDR3 totals 15 residues. CDR1 and CDR2 (germline): LNHDA, SQIVND (reference sequence). V was cut by 5 bases and J by 3 bases, with 13 bases left in between. The CDR3 DNA reads as TGTGCCAGTAGTGGGGCTTTGCTGGCTAATGAAAAACTGTTTTTT. Translated: CASSGALLANEKLFF.

The CDR3 sequence is CSVEEGTDNEQFF. The CDR3 DNA reads as TGCAGCGTTGAAGAGGGGACAGACAATGAGCAGTTCTTC. This chain uses TRBV29-1 with TRBJ2-1; 7 bases fit TRBD1. The CDR3 length is 13 residues. The V gene's germline CDR1 is SQVTM and CDR2 ANQGSEA. Trimming removed 0 bases from V and 5 bases from J; junction bases left unmatched: 1.

The chain links TRBV7-9 to TRBJ2-7; D unclear. The germline V and J ends were trimmed by 1 base and 1 base, with 14 bases remaining between them. CDR1 and CDR2 from the germline V gene are SEHNR and FQNEAQ (reference sequence). This CDR3 spans 16 amino acids. For the CDR3, the DNA is TGTGCCAGCAGCTTAGGTGGGTGGAGTATGTCCTACGAGCAGTACTTC. Translation: CASSLGGWSMSYEQYF.

The J gene is TRBJ1-4, the V gene TRBV10-3; D is undetermined. Trimming pared 6 bases from V and 8 bases from J, leaving 7 bases between. The CDR3 loop spans 11 amino acids. CDR1 ENHRY and CDR2 SYGVKD come from the germline V gene. CDR3 in amino acids: CAIRVDEKLFF. In nucleotides, the CDR3 is TGTGCCATCAGGGTAGACGAAAAACTGTTTTTT.

The gene calls are TRBV7-9 and TRBJ2-7; 7 bases are a match to TRBD2. From germline, CDR1 is SEHNR and CDR2 FQNEAQ (reference sequence). CDR3 length: 17 amino acids. Germline trimming cut 0 bases from V and 0 bases from J; bases unmatched to any gene: 8. The CDR3 region is CASSLAGEGFSSYEQYF. In DNA, the CDR3 is TGTGCCAGCAGCTTAGCGGGGGAGGGTTTTAGCTCCTACGAGCAGTACTTC.

The gene calls are TRBV6-5 and TRBJ1-1; D gene ambiguous. The V gene's germline CDR1 is MNHEY and CDR2 SVGAGI. This CDR3 has 13 amino acids. V lost 5 bases and J 0 bases, leaving 7 bases between the germline ends. In DNA, the CDR3 is TGTGCCAGCAGTAGAGGCGTGAACACTGAAGCTTTCTTT. This sequence encodes CASSRGVNTEAFF.

The rearrangement links TRBV9 to TRBJ2-3; D unclear. CDR3 size: 16 residues. Germline V lookup: CDR1 SGDLS, CDR2 YYNGEE. Trimming pared 0 bases from V and 3 bases from J, leaving 14 bases between. The CDR3 is CASSVGSERWTDTQYF. For the CDR3, the DNA is TGTGCCAGCAGCGTAGGATCTGAGCGCTGGACAGATACGCAGTATTTT.

V is TRBV29-1 and J is TRBJ2-7; D may be TRBD2 (5 bases). This CDR3 has 14 amino acids. V lost 6 bases, J lost 4 bases, and 19 bases lay in between. Per germline, CDR1 SQVTM and CDR2 ANQGSEA. The CDR3: CSVVLTGIAYEQYF. CDR3 DNA sequence: TGCAGCGTAGTCCTCACGGGGATCGCGTACGAGCAGTACTTC.

This clone was counted only a few times. This CDR3 reads CASSDPGTGELFF. The CDR3, as DNA: TGTGCCAGCAGTGACCCGGGCACCGGGGAGCTGTTTTTT. This rearrangement joins TRBV6-1 to TRBJ2-2; D call uncertain. The CDR3 runs to 13 residues. The ends were cut back, 3 bases at V and 4 bases at J, with 6 bases in the middle. CDR1 is MNHNS and CDR2 is SASEGT in the germline V gene.

V is TRBV6-2 or TRBV6-3 and J is TRBJ2-7; D remains ambiguous. V shed 4 bases and J shed 5 bases, with 15 bases lying between them. The germline CDR1 and CDR2 sequences are MNHEY and SVGEGT. The CDR3 has 14 amino acids. The CDR3 protein is CASSWLAGTDEQYF. CDR3 nucleotides: TGTGCCAGCAGTTGGTTGGCAGGAACGGACGAGCAGTACTTC.

This chain connects TRBV6-5 to TRBJ2-7; 8 positions match TRBD1. The V segment lost 2 bases and the J segment 4 bases; nucleotides outside the gene matches: 10. CDR3 length equals 16 residues. CDR1 and CDR2 from the germline V gene are MNHEY and SVGAGI. As DNA, the CDR3 is TGTGCCAGCAGTTACACAGGACAGGGAATGGTTTACGAGCAGTACTTC. Translating it yields CASSYTGQGMVYEQYF.

The chain employs TRBV5-4 and TRBJ2-5; D tentatively fits TRBD1 or TRBD2 (5 bases each). Trimming removed 2 bases at V and 4 bases at J, with 12 bases between. Germline assignment: CDR1 SGHNT and CDR2 YYREEE (reference sequence). This CDR3 comprises 14 residues. CDR3 protein: CASSLSGGTETQYF. The CDR3 bases are TGTGCCAGCAGCTTAAGTGGTGGGACAGAGACCCAGTACTTC.

V gene TRBV11-3 combines with J gene TRBJ2-1, with TRBD2 identical over 12 bases. The V and J ends lost 5 bases and 14 bases, in that order; junction bases with no gene match: 7. The length of the CDR3 is 13 residues. The V gene's germline CDR1 is SGHNT and CDR2 YENEEA. Here the CDR3 reads CASSPTSGGLKFF. Written as DNA, the CDR3 is TGTGCCAGCAGCCCCACTAGCGGGGGGTTAAAGTTCTTC.

The rearrangement links TRBV12-3 or TRBV12-4 to TRBJ1-2, with D hard to call. The CDR3 is made up of 12 amino acids. V gave up 4 bases and J gave up 4 bases, with 7 bases separating them. This chain's CDR3 is CASSSGSYGYTF. The CDR3 region has the DNA TGTGCCAGCAGTTCAGGCTCCTATGGCTACACCTTC.

This clone was seen only once. The chain couples TRBV27 to TRBJ1-1; no reliable D call. This CDR3 has 14 residues. Germline CDR1 reads MNHEY; CDR2 reads SMNVEV (reference sequence). Trimming stripped 2 bases from V and 1 base from J, with 8 bases between. The CDR3 protein is CASSLVAPNTEAFF. The CDR3 region has the DNA TGTGCCAGCAGTTTAGTAGCCCCGAACACTGAAGCTTTCTTT.

The chain carries TRBV21-1 and TRBJ2-2; TRBD1, the table's D call, was not compared with the DNA. TRBV21-1 is a pseudogene. The CDR3 loop spans 16 amino acids. This chain's CDR3 is CASSKPWTGRTGELFF. The CDR3, as DNA: TGTGCCAGCAGCAAACCCTGGACAGGGCGTACTGGGGAGCTGTTTTTT.

The V call is TRBV6-5, the J call TRBJ2-5; D unresolved. The CDR3 runs 15 residues. Germline CDR1 is MNHEY and CDR2 is SVGAGI. Trimming removed 5 bases from V and 2 bases from J, with 15 bases in between. The CDR3 loop is CASSMNGVRQETQYF. CDR3 sequence (DNA): TGTGCCAGCAGTATGAATGGGGTTAGGCAAGAGACCCAGTACTTC.

The V gene is TRBV6-5, the J gene TRBJ1-2; D remains ambiguous. The CDR3 is 11 amino acids. CDR1 is MNHEY and CDR2 is SVGAGI in the germline V gene. Between the trimmed V and J ends, which lost 0 bases and 9 bases, there was a span of 5 bases. In DNA, the CDR3 is TGTGCCAGCAGTTACTCGGGGAGCTACACCTTC. Its translation: CASSYSGSYTF.

The rearrangement joins TRBV6-5 to TRBJ2-7; 11 bases fit TRBD1. Germline values: CDR1 MNHEY, CDR2 SVGAGI. The CDR3 runs to 14 residues. V was pared by 6 bases and J by 6 bases, with 7 bases of the junction left unmatched. The CDR3 sequence: CASSGTGGLSEQYF. In DNA, the CDR3 is TGTGCCAGCAGCGGGACAGGGGGTCTTTCCGAGCAGTACTTC.

The V and J genes are TRBV29-1 and TRBJ2-3, with a weak D call TRBD2 (7 bases). From germline, CDR1 is SQVTM and CDR2 ANQGSEA. The CDR3 totals 15 residues. V was shortened by 8 bases and J by 1 base, with 19 bases between the two germline ends. This chain's CDR3 is CSSRRGARGTDTQYF. CDR3 DNA sequence: TGCAGCTCCCGTCGGGGGGCAAGAGGCACAGATACGCAGTATTTT.

The chain is built from TRBV24-1 and TRBJ2-1; 14 positions match TRBD2. Germline loops: CDR1 KGHDR, CDR2 SFDVKD. This CDR3 contains 14 residues. Trimming removed 7 bases from V and 5 bases from J; junction bases left unmatched: 0. CDR3 bases: TGTGCCACCAGGGGACTAGCGGGGGACAATGAGCAGTTCTTC. Translated, it gives CATRGLAGDNEQFF.

V and J are TRBV5-1 and TRBJ1-3; D perhaps matches TRBD1 (6 bases). Germline V gene lookup returns CDR1 SGHRS and CDR2 YFSETQ. CDR3 length: 15 amino acids. Trimming took off 1 base at V and 0 bases at J, with 8 bases between the two ends. CDR3 DNA sequence: TGCGCCAGCAGCTTGAAACAGGGCTCTGGAAACACCATATATTTT. Protein sequence: CASSLKQGSGNTIYF.

This clone was seen once. The chain is built from TRBV7-3 and TRBJ1-6; 7 nucleotides line up with TRBD1. V was clipped by 5 bases and J by 10 bases; unmatched bases: 8. This CDR3 comprises 14 residues. Germline lookup yields CDR1 SGHTA and CDR2 FQGTGA. The CDR3 DNA follows: TGTGCCAGCAGCCTCACAGGGGAAGGCTCACCCCTCCACTTT. Its translation is CASSLTGEGSPLHF.

This clone was picked up a small number of times. The chain is built from TRBV27 and TRBJ1-1; maybe TRBD1 (5 bases). CDR3 length: 17 amino acids. CDR1 is MNHEY, CDR2 SMNVEV, per germline (reference sequence). Trimming shortened V by 5 bases and J by 0 bases, and 19 bases separated the two germline ends. CDR3 nucleotides: TGTGCCAGCAGTGAGAGGGGCCGGAGAGAAATGAACACTGAAGCTTTCTTT. It yields the protein CASSERGRREMNTEAFF.

CDR3 sequence reads: CASQQGSNSPLHF. The CDR3 DNA sequence: TGTGCCTCACAACAGGGATCCAATTCACCCCTCCACTTT. V usage is TRBV30 and J usage is TRBJ1-6; D is perhaps TRBD1 (6 bases). The CDR3 runs 13 residues. Germline V CDR1 and CDR2: GTSNPN, SVGIG (reference sequence). The V and J ends lost 7 bases and 7 bases respectively, with 14 bases between them.

The rearrangement links TRBV10-3 to TRBJ2-5; D may be TRBD2 (6 bases). Trimming shortened V by 5 bases and J by 5 bases, and 15 bases separated the two germline ends. From germline, CDR1 is ENHRY and CDR2 SYGVKD. The CDR3 runs to 14 residues. In nucleotides, the CDR3 is TGTGCCATCAGTCAAGTGGGGGGTTACGAGACCCAGTACTTC. This encodes CAISQVGGYETQYF.

This clone has a single count. The rearrangement joins TRBV5-1 to TRBJ1-3; unclear D gene. The V gene lost 5 bases and the J gene lost 4 bases, with 7 bases spanning the gap. The germline gives CDR1 SGHRS, CDR2 YFSETQ. CDR3 size: 12 residues. CDR3 in DNA: TGCGCCAGCAGAAACGGGGGAAACACCATATATTTT. Translating it yields CASRNGGNTIYF.

The chain employs TRBV30 and TRBJ1-6; 10 bases line up with TRBD1. CDR3 length equals 15 residues. Germline assignment: CDR1 GTSNPN and CDR2 SVGIG (reference sequence). Trimming removed 6 bases from V and 7 bases from J; junction bases left unmatched: 9. The CDR3 DNA reads TGTGCCTGTCCAACCGGGACAGGGGCGAATTCACCCCTCCACTTT. Residues: CACPTGTGANSPLHF. Using reference TRBV30 and TRBJ1-6 for the parts outside the CDR3, the full variable domain is SQTIHQWPATLVQPVGSPLSLECTVEGTSNPNLYWYRQAAGRGLQLLFYSVGIGQISSEVPQNLSASRPQDRQFILSSKKLLLSDSGFYLCACPTGTGANSPLHFGNGTRLTVT.